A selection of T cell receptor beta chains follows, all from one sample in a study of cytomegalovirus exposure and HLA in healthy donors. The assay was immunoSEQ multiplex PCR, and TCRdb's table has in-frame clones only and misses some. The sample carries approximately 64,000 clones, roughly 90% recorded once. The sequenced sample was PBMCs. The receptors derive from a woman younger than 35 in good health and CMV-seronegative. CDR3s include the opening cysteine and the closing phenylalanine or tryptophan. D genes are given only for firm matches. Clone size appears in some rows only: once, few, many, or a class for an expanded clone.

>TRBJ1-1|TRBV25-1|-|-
CASTFTGTTEAFF
TGTGCCAGCACCTTTACAGGGACCACTGAAGCTTTCTTT
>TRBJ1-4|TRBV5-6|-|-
CASSAGRDTHREKLFF
TGTGCCAGCAGCGCAGGACGGGACACCCATAGGGAAAAACTGTTTTTT
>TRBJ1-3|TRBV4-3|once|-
CASSQAGSSGNTIYF
TGCGCCAGCAGCCAAGCGGGGAGCTCTGGAAACACCATATATTTT
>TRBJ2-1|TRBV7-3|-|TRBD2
CASSLISGGAGEQFF
TGTGCCAGCAGCTTAATTAGCGGGGGGGCCGGGGAGCAGTTCTTC
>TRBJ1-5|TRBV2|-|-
CASSLGHSNQPQHF
TGTGCCAGCAGTTTAGGACATAGCAATCAGCCCCAGCATTTT
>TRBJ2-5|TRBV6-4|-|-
CASSDEAGQETQYF
TGTGCCAGCAGTGATGAGGCGGGGCAAGAGACCCAGTACTTC
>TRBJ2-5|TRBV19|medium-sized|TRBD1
CASMDRETQETQYF
TGTGCCAGTATGGACAGGGAAACTCAAGAGACCCAGTACTTC
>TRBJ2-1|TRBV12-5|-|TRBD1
CASGLGAGGTYNEQFF
TGTGCTAGTGGTTTGGGGGCAGGGGGCACATACAATGAGCAGTTCTTC
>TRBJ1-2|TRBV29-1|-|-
CSVVETGYGYTF
TGCAGCGTTGTGGAGACCGGGTATGGCTACACCTTC
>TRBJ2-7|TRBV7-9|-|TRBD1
CASRKAGTGGEQYF
TGTGCCAGCAGAAAGGCGGGGACAGGGGGCGAGCAGTACTTC
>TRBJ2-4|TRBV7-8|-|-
CASSLDRGSLSKNIQYF
TGTGCCAGCAGCTTAGATCGCGGAAGCCTGAGCAAAAACATTCAGTACTTC
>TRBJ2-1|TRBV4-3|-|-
CASSQDPDGSSYNEQFF
TGCGCCAGCAGCCAAGATCCTGACGGGAGCTCCTACAATGAGCAGTTCTTC
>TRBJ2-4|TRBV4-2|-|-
CASSQEVGVAKNIQYF
TGTGCCAGCAGCCAAGAGGTCGGTGTAGCCAAAAACATTCAGTACTTC
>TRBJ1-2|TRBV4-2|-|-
CASSQDGQEGGGYTF
TGTGCCAGCAGCCAAGATGGGCAGGAAGGAGGCGGCTACACCTTC
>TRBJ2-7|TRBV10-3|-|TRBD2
CAIRREVSYEQYF
TGTGCCATCAGACGGGAGGTCTCCTACGAGCAGTACTTC
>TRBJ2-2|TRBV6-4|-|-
CASSDCEGVSGELFF
TGTGCCAGCAGTGACTGTGAAGGGGTTTCCGGGGAGCTGTTTTTT
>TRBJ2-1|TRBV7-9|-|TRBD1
CASSLGQAEYNEQFF
TGTGCCAGCAGCCTAGGACAGGCTGAATACAATGAGCAGTTCTTC
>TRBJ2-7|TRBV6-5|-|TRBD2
CASSAGAGDEQYF
TGTGCCAGCAGTGCTGGAGCGGGAGACGAGCAGTACTTC
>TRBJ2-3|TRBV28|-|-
CASSSGLYTDTQYF
TGTGCCAGCAGTTCGGGACTCTACACAGATACGCAGTATTTT
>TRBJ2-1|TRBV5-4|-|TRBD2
CASSFGTSGRKDEQFF
TGTGCCAGCAGCTTCGGGACTAGCGGGAGGAAGGATGAGCAGTTCTTC
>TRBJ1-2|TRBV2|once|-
CASSERRGGYTF
TGTGCCAGCAGTGAACGGCGGGGAGGCTACACCTTC
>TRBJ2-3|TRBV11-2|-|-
CASSRLVNTYTQYF
TGTGCCAGCAGCCGTCTAGTGAACACGTATACGCAGTATTTT
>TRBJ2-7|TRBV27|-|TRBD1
CASGDRDEQYF
TGTGCCAGCGGGGACAGGGACGAGCAGTACTTC
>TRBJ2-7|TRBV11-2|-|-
CASSPLTGIHEQYF
TGTGCCAGCAGCCCTTTAACAGGAATACACGAGCAGTACTTC
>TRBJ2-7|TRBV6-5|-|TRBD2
CASSYSQRGVSYEQYF
TGTGCCAGCAGTTACTCCCAGCGGGGGGTTTCCTACGAGCAGTACTTC
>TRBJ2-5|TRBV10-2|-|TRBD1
CASSHWTGEVQETQYF
TGCGCCAGCAGTCACTGGACAGGGGAGGTCCAAGAGACCCAGTACTTC
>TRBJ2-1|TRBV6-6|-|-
CASSRVSYNEQFF
TGTGCCAGCAGCCGGGTCTCCTACAATGAGCAGTTCTTC
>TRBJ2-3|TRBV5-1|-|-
CASSFPAAASTDTQYF
TGCGCCAGCAGCTTTCCGGCAGCGGCTAGCACAGATACGCAGTATTTT
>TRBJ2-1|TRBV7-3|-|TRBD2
CASSPRGGASYNEQFF
TGTGCCAGCAGCCCCCGGGGGGGGGCCTCCTACAATGAGCAGTTCTTC
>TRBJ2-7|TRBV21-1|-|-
CASSKGLGTRDGGHEQYF
TGTGCCAGCAGCAAAGGGTTGGGAACACGAGACGGGGGGCACGAGCAGTACTTC
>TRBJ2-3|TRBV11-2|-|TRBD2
CASSEVRSSGRVRDTQYF
TGTGCCAGCAGCGAAGTGCGCTCTAGCGGGAGGGTTAGAGATACGCAGTATTTT
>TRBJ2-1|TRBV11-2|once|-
CASRGAREQFF
TGTGCCAGCAGGGGGGCCCGTGAGCAGTTCTTC
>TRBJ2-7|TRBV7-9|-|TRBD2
CASSLTRGELLEQYF
TGTGCCAGCAGCCTTACGCGGGGGGAACTCCTCGAGCAGTACTTC
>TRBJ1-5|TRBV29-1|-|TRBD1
CSVEVAGGQPQHF
TGCAGCGTTGAAGTGGCAGGGGGACAGCCCCAGCATTTT
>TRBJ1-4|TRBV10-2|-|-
CASSEQGLTNEKLFF
TGCGCCAGCAGTGAACAGGGCCTGACTAATGAAAAACTGTTTTTT
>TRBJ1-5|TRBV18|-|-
CASSPGGNQPQHF
TGTGCCAGCTCACCGGGAGGAAATCAGCCCCAGCATTTT
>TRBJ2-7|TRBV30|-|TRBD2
CAWMGGAGVSYEQYF
TGTGCCTGGATGGGGGGAGCGGGAGTAAGCTACGAGCAGTACTTC
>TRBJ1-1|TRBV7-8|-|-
CASSDHRVRDTEAFF
TGTGCCAGCAGCGATCACAGGGTACGGGACACTGAAGCTTTCTTT
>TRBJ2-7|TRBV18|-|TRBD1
CASSPQTGGKYEQYF
TGTGCCAGCTCACCACAGACAGGGGGAAAGTACGAGCAGTACTTC
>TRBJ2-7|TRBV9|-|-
CASSQEWGDDYEQYF
TGTGCCAGCAGCCAAGAATGGGGCGACGACTACGAGCAGTACTTC
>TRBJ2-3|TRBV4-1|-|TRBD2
CASSQLLAMTDTQYF
TGCGCCAGCAGCCAATTACTAGCGATGACAGATACGCAGTATTTT
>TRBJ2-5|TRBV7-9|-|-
CASSLAGAETQYF
TGTGCCAGCAGCTTGGCAGGGGCAGAGACCCAGTACTTC